This is a list of T cell receptor beta chains from one sample in a study of OX40 agonist ivuxolimab in advanced cancers. TCRdb's copy holds only in-frame clones and misses some; the assay was immunoSEQ multiplex PCR. The data show some 96,000 clones, with 70% to 85% seen just once and over 1.1% held by the top ten. Sequenced material: CD4+ or CD8+ T cells sorted from blood, taken in a trial of the OX40 agonist ivuxolimab. These receptors were obtained from an adult with an advanced solid tumor such as melanoma, head and neck, liver or kidney cancer. Both conserved end residues are part of each CDR3. The D gene is left open where the match is weak. Clone sizes are given selectively: once, few, many, or a class where the clone is expanded.

-	TRBV15	-	TRBJ1-1	TGTGCCACCGGACATAATGGAGTAATTCAGGCTTTCTTT	CATGHNGVIQAFF
-	TRBV2	-	TRBJ1-1	TGTGCCAGCACCCGGGGGGGGAATACTGAAGCTTTCTTT	CASTRGGNTEAFF
-	TRBV7-9	-	TRBJ1-1	TGTGCCAGCAGCTTAGGGAGGGAACATCTCACTGAAGCTTTCTTT	CASSLGREHLTEAFF
-	TRBV28	TRBD1	TRBJ1-2	TGTGCCAGCAGTCTTGCCGGGACAGGAGGTGGTGGCTACACCTTC	CASSLAGTGGGGYTF
-	TRBV5-6	TRBD1	TRBJ1-3	TGTGCCAGCAGCTTGGGAGGGGGCGGAAACACCATATATTTT	CASSLGGGGNTIYF
-	TRBV28	TRBD2	TRBJ2-7	TGTGCCAGCAGGGATCCTAACTCGAGCGGGAGTTGGTACGAGCAGTACTTC	CASRDPNSSGSWYEQYF
few	TRBV7-2	-	TRBJ1-4	TGTGCCAGCAGCTTAGGGGGCCGGGGAGGGAATGAAAAACTGTTTTTT	CASSLGGRGGNEKLFF
-	TRBV7-9	-	TRBJ1-1	TGTGCCAGCAGCTTAGTGGGGCTTCTGAACACTGAAGCTTTCTTT	CASSLVGLLNTEAFF
-	TRBV19	TRBD1	TRBJ2-7	TGTGCCAGTAGTATGAACGGACAGGGTTACTACGAGCAGTACTTC	CASSMNGQGYYEQYF
-	TRBV6-5	-	TRBJ2-7	TGTGCCAGCAGTTCCCACGACATTCCTTACGAGCAGTACTTC	CASSSHDIPYEQYF
few	TRBV7-2	-	TRBJ2-5	TGTGCCAGCAGCCCCCGGGGCTGGGAAGAGACCCAGTACTTC	CASSPRGWEETQYF
-	TRBV7-2	TRBD2	TRBJ2-7	TGTGCCAGCAGCTTCCTATCGCGACTAGCGGGGGCCTACGAGCAGTACTTC	CASSFLSRLAGAYEQYF
-	TRBV7-2	-	TRBJ2-3	TGTGCCAGCAGCCTATTCAGGGCATCTAGCACAGATACGCAGTATTTT	CASSLFRASSTDTQYF
-	TRBV7-7	-	TRBJ2-2	TGTGCCAGCAGCTTGGGGTCCGGCGGCTACGGGGAGCTGTTTTTT	CASSLGSGGYGELFF
-	TRBV7-2	-	TRBJ1-4	TGTGCCAGCAGCTATGGGGGCCGTAATGAAAAACTGTTTTTT	CASSYGGRNEKLFF
-	TRBV28	-	TRBJ2-7	TGTGCCAGCAGCCCCCAGCGAGGACACGGCTACGAGCAGTACTTC	CASSPQRGHGYEQYF
once	TRBV9	-	TRBJ1-2	TGTGCCAGCAGCGCAAGGGGGTATTCCTATGGCTACACCTTC	CASSARGYSYGYTF
-	TRBV6-5	-	TRBJ1-1	TGTGCCAGCAGTTATGGGCAGATGAACACTGAAGCTTTCTTT	CASSYGQMNTEAFF
-	TRBV5-1	TRBD2	TRBJ2-1	TGCGCCAGCAGCTTGGATCCAGCGGGAGCGGGGAACGCCGCCAATGAGCAGTTCTTC	CASSLDPAGAGNAANEQFF